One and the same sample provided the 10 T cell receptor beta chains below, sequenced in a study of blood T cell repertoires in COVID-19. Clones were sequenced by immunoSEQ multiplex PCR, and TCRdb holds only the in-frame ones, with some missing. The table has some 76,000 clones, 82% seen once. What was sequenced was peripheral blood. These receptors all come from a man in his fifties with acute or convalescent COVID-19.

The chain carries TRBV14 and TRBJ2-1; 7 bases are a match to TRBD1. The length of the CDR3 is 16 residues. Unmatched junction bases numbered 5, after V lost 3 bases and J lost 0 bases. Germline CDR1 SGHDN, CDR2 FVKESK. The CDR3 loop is CASSQMGQSSYNEQFF. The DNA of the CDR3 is TGTGCCAGCAGCCAGATGGGACAGAGCTCCTACAATGAGCAGTTCTTC.

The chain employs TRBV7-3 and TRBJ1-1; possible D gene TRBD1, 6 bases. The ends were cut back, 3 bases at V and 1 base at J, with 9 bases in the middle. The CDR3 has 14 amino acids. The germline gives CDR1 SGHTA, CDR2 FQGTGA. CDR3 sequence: CASSLSTGNTEAFF. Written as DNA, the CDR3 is TGTGCCAGCAGCTTGTCGACAGGGAACACTGAAGCTTTCTTT.

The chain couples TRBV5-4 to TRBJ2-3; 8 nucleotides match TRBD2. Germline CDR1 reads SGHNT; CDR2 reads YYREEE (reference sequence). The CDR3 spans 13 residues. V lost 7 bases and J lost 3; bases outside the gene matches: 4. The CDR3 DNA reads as TGTGCCAGCTCCACGGGAGGGACAGATACGCAGTATTTT. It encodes CASSTGGTDTQYF.

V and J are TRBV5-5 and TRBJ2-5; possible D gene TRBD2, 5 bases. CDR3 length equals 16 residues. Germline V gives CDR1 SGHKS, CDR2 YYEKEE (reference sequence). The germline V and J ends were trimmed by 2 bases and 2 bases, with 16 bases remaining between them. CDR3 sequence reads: CASSFARGPTQETQYF. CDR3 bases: TGTGCCAGCAGCTTCGCTCGGGGTCCAACTCAAGAGACCCAGTACTTC.

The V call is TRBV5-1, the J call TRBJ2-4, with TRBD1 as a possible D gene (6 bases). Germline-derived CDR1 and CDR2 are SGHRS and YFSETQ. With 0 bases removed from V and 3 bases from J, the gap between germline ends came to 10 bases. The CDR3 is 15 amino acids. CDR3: CASSLEGVGKNIQYF. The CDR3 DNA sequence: TGCGCCAGCAGCTTGGAGGGGGTCGGCAAAAACATTCAGTACTTC.

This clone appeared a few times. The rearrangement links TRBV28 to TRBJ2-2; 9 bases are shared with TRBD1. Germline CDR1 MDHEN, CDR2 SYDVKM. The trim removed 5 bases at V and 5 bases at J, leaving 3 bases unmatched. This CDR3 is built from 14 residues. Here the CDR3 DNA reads TGTGCCAGCAGTCCGACAGGGGGAACCGGGGAGCTGTTTTTT. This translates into CASSPTGGTGELFF.

The CDR3 here is CASSPGDIRGNEQFF. The CDR3 DNA reads TGTGCCAGCAGTCCGGGAGACATCCGGGGCAATGAGCAGTTCTTC. The chain joins TRBV28 to TRBJ2-1; a weak D match, TRBD2 (6 bases). This CDR3 spans 15 amino acids. The ends were cut back, 5 bases at V and 6 bases at J, with 17 bases in the middle. The germline V gene encodes CDR1 MDHEN and CDR2 SYDVKM.

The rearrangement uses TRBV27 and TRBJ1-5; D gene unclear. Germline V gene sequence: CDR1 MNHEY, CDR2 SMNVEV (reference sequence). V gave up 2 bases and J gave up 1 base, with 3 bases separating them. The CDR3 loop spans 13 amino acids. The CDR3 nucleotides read TGTGCCAGCAGTTTAGGCAGCAATCAGCCCCAGCATTTT. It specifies CASSLGSNQPQHF.

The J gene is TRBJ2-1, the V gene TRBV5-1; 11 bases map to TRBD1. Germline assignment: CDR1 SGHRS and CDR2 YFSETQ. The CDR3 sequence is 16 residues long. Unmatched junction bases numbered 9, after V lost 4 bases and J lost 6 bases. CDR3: CASSPATGTGGNEQFF. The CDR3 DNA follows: TGCGCCAGCAGCCCGGCCACCGGGACAGGGGGCAATGAGCAGTTCTTC.

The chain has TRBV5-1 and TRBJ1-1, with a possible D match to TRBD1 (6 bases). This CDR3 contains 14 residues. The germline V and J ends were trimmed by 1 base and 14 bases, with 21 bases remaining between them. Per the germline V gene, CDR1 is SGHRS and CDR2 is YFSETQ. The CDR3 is CASSLNRRRQGQFF. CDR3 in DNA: TGCGCCAGCAGCTTGAATCGTCGTCGGCAGGGGCAGTTCTTT.